The 13 T cell receptor beta chains in this list originate from one sample, sequenced in a study of cytomegalovirus exposure and HLA in healthy donors. This PCR relied on a set of 60 Vbeta primers and 13 Jbeta primers. The assay was immunoSEQ multiplex PCR, and TCRdb's table has in-frame clones only and misses some. The profile shows fewer than 150,000 clones, 73% of them singletons. Specimen: PBMCs. The receptors come from a human donor in good health.

This clone appeared a few times. The J gene is TRBJ2-1, the V gene TRBV5-1, with D possibly being TRBD2 (6 bases). The CDR3 is 15 amino acids. V was pared by 5 bases and J by 7 bases, with 19 bases between. The germline CDR1 and CDR2 sequences are SGHRS and YFSETQ. CDR3: CASRLSGTEFNEQFF. The DNA for the CDR3 is TGCGCCAGCAGACTTTCGGGGACTGAATTTAATGAGCAGTTCTTC.

The chain combines TRBV9 with TRBJ2-3; TRBD2 matches at 10 bases. V shed 0 bases, J shed 1 base, and the junction held 2 bases outside the gene matches. Looked up from germline, CDR1 is SGDLS and CDR2 is YYNGEE. The CDR3 runs 16 residues. CDR3 sequence reads: CASSVELAGGTDTQYF. The CDR3, as DNA: TGTGCCAGCAGCGTAGAGCTAGCGGGGGGCACAGATACGCAGTATTTT. Full variable domain (missing parts from reference TRBV9 and TRBJ2-3): DSGVTQTPKHLITATGQRVTLRCSPRSGDLSVYWYQQSLDQGLQFLIQYYNGEERAKGNILERFSAQQFPDLHSELNLSSLELGDSALYFCASSVELAGGTDTQYFGPGTRLTVL.

The rearrangement links TRBV27 to TRBJ2-1, with TRBD2 matching 8 bases. The trim removed 4 bases at V and 6 bases at J, leaving 11 bases unmatched. CDR1 is MNHEY and CDR2 is SMNVEV in the germline V gene (reference sequence). There are 16 residues in the CDR3. CDR3 DNA sequence: TGTGCCAGCAGTTCGACGGCGGGAGGCGAGGTCAATGAGCAGTTCTTC. Protein: CASSSTAGGEVNEQFF.

This clone turned up a few times. V usage is TRBV7-8 and J usage is TRBJ2-2, with unresolved D. The CDR3 length is 14 residues. CDR1 SGHVS and CDR2 FQNEAQ come from the germline V gene. V was trimmed by 3 bases and J by 1 base, leaving 6 bases between them. CDR3 sequence reads: CASSFSRNTGELFF. The CDR3 DNA reads as TGTGCCAGCAGCTTCTCCAGGAACACCGGGGAGCTGTTTTTT.

The chain carries TRBV19 and TRBJ1-1; D not certain. The CDR3 contains 16 residues. V was cut by 0 bases and J by 0 bases, with 11 bases left in between. Germline values: CDR1 LNHDA, CDR2 SQIVND (reference sequence). The CDR3 DNA follows: TGTGCCAGTAGTATAGAGGGGAGGGCCCTGAACACTGAAGCTTTCTTT. Translating gives CASSIEGRALNTEAFF.

This clone was observed a handful of times. This rearrangement joins TRBV7-9 to TRBJ2-3, with D perhaps matching TRBD2 (5 bases). Germline V gene lookup returns CDR1 SEHNR and CDR2 FQNEAQ (reference sequence). Between the trimmed V and J ends, which lost 4 bases and 2 bases, there was a span of 13 bases. This CDR3 spans 15 amino acids. As DNA, the CDR3 is TGTGCCAGCAGCTCCGCGGGCAGCACCACAGATACGCAGTATTTT. Translating it yields CASSSAGSTTDTQYF.

This clone was detected a few times. The CDR3 is CASSWDRRGELFF. The CDR3 bases are TGCGCCAGCAGCTGGGACAGGCGCGGGGAGCTGTTTTTT. The chain carries TRBV5-1 and TRBJ2-2; 8 positions match TRBD1. Trimming at V came to 3 bases and at J to 7 bases, leaving 2 bases not matched to a gene. The CDR3 consists of 13 residues. Germline V gives CDR1 SGHRS, CDR2 YFSETQ.

V usage is TRBV23-1 and J usage is TRBJ2-7; 12 bases map to TRBD2. TRBV23-1 is an open reading frame, and its role is uncertain. This CDR3 is 19 amino acids long. J gave up 1 base and V 3 bases, and 13 bases lay outside the gene matches. CDR3 protein: CASSHPGLAGAGWSYEQYF. The CDR3 DNA is TGCGCCAGCAGTCATCCGGGACTAGCGGGTGCAGGCTGGTCCTACGAGCAGTACTTC.

V and J are TRBV18 and TRBJ2-3; D might be TRBD2 (6 bases). The V gene's germline CDR1 is KGHSH and CDR2 LQKENI. Trimming cost V 4 bases and J 0 bases, with 14 bases left between them. The CDR3 sequence is 16 residues long. Written as DNA, the CDR3 is TGTGCCAGCTCACACCGGACTACCCCTAGCACAGATACGCAGTATTTT. It translates to CASSHRTTPSTDTQYF.

J is TRBJ2-3 and V is TRBV25-1; tentatively, D is TRBD2 (6 bases). This CDR3 is built from 15 residues. In germline, CDR1 is MGHDK, CDR2 SYGVNS. Trimming stripped 2 bases from V and 1 base from J, with 10 bases between. The CDR3 is CASSEVGGGTDTQYF. The CDR3 DNA reads as TGTGCCAGCAGTGAAGTTGGCGGGGGCACAGATACGCAGTATTTT. The variable domain in full, completed from reference TRBV25-1 and TRBJ2-3, reads EADIYQTPRYLVIGTGKKITLECSQTMGHDKMYWYQQDPGMELHLIHYSYGVNSTEKGDLSSESTVSRIRTEHFPLTLESARPSHTSQYLCASSEVGGGTDTQYFGPGTRLTVL.

The chain uses TRBV27 and TRBJ2-1, with TRBD1 matching 9 bases. The CDR3 is 18 amino acids. Looked up from germline, CDR1 is MNHEY and CDR2 is SMNVEV (reference sequence). J was trimmed by 6 bases and V by 6 bases; bases with no gene match: 18. The CDR3 nucleotides read TGTGCCAGCAGGCCTTCTTTATCCGGGACAGGGTGGTTCAATGAGCAGTTCTTC. It encodes CASRPSLSGTGWFNEQFF.

This chain joins TRBV5-1 and TRBJ2-2; 10 bases map to TRBD2. The CDR3 has 17 amino acids. The germline V gene encodes CDR1 SGHRS and CDR2 YFSETQ. Trimming removed 3 bases from V and 5 bases from J; junction bases left unmatched: 10. The CDR3 loop reads CASSSPGLAFGTGELFF. The DNA for the CDR3 is TGCGCCAGCAGCTCACCGGGACTAGCGTTTGGGACCGGGGAGCTGTTTTTT. Full variable domain (outside the CDR3, taken from reference TRBV5-1 and TRBJ2-2): KAGVTQTPRYLIKTRGQQVTLSCSPISGHRSVSWYQQTPGQGLQFLFEYFSETQRNKGNFPGRFSGRQFSNSRSEMNVSTLELGDSALYLCASSSPGLAFGTGELFFGEGSRLTVL.

The rearrangement links TRBV30 to TRBJ2-1, with TRBD1 matching 10 bases. The V gene end was trimmed by 4 bases and the J gene end by 7 bases; junction bases not matched to a gene: 10. The CDR3 loop spans 15 amino acids. The germline CDR1 and CDR2 sequences are GTSNPN and SVGIG (reference sequence). The CDR3 region is CAWTPGQGVLNEQFF. The DNA of the CDR3 is TGTGCCTGGACCCCAGGACAGGGGGTATTGAATGAGCAGTTCTTC.